The present T cell receptor (beta chain) was sequenced within a study of graft-versus-host responses after intestinal transplantation. Findings and limits, study-wide: Analysis identified GvH clones in recipient marrow, with some appearing first in ileum or blood. Across patients carrying graft-donor T cell macrochimerism, allografts held high graft-versus-host to host-versus-graft clonal ratios.

Assay used: immunoSEQ multiplex PCR; TCRdb lists only in-frame clones, some missing. Of about 82,000 clones in the sample, around 91% are singletons; the top ten hold approximately 0.1%. In regard to this clone: Its antigen is currently unknown.

The sample was unstimulated CD4+ T cells sorted from spleen or lymph node cells, taken before intestinal transplant. This receptor was identified in a human donor who received an intestinal transplant.

The CDR3 sequence is CASSGPGQVISTEAFF. CDR3 sequence (DNA): TGCGCCAGCAGTGGACCGGGACAGGTAATCTCCACTGAAGCTTTCTTT. The rearrangement uses TRBV10-2 and TRBJ1-1, with 8 bases that match TRBD1. The CDR3 covers 16 residues. After removal of 4 bases from V and 4 bases from J, the junction contained 11 bases not matched to a gene. The germline gives CDR1 WSHSY, CDR2 SAAADI.